This record looks at one T cell receptor (beta chain) sequence and its context. This may come from a read error, since a much larger clone is one base off. The CDR3 end shows no conserved phenylalanine or tryptophan, and so a read error is likely. Germline lookup yields CDR1 MDHEN and CDR2 SYDVKM. The CDR3 is 12 residues long. V gave up 4 bases and J gave up 8 bases, with 11 bases separating them. CDR3 regions were amplified by Arm-PCR using iRepertoire HTBI primers to build TCR beta libraries. TCRdb recomputed calls from the multiplex PCR reads with MiXCR, one row per CDR3 protein. The sample consists of about 470,000 distinct CDR3 sequences, around 21% of them appearing once. Time point specified: persistent/refractory GD, antithyroid drugs over 5 years with positive TRAb. Isolated PBMC RNA provided the starting material for the TCR library. A peripheral blood sample, roughly 8.8 milliliters in volume, was drawn into EDTA tubes.

The sample is drawn from a study of regulatory T cells in long-lasting Graves disease. The rearrangement uses TRBV28 and TRBJ1-2; D gene ambiguous. The sequencing here drew on peripheral blood mononuclear cells (PBMCs), taken when the disease was refractory, from a patient treated with antithyroid drugs. The sequence was collected from a female donor with Graves disease. The DNA for the CDR3 is TGTGCCAGCAGTTATATGGGGAGCGGCTACACCTGC. Protein product: CASSYMGSGYTC.